A selection of T cell receptor beta chains follows, all from one sample in a study of cytomegalovirus exposure and HLA in healthy donors. Some clones are missing from TCRdb's copy, which holds only in-frame ones; the method was immunoSEQ multiplex PCR. The sample shows some 200,000 clones, less than 85% of them seen only once. Sequenced: PBMCs. These receptors originate from a girl aged 2 to 9 in good health and CMV-seronegative. The CDR3 runs from the conserved cysteine through the conserved F or W.

TRBV5-4	TRBJ2-3	CASPLDSGREWGTQYF
TRBV5-1	TRBJ1-2	CASSPTSTEYGYTF
TRBV15	TRBJ2-1	CATSRDSGTSAYNEQFF
TRBV5-6	TRBJ2-7	CASSPGQGRYEQYF
TRBV2	TRBJ1-1	CASSEHDRFEAFF
TRBV25-1	TRBJ2-7	CASSVCPTKRGQAEQYF
TRBV5-6	TRBJ1-4	CASSFPGTSNEKLFF
TRBV4-1	TRBJ2-3	CASSTTVPTSGGGNTQYF
TRBV10-1	TRBJ2-7	CASSDLQGASGPFNEQYF
TRBV19	TRBJ2-3	CASSIPADTQYF
TRBV6-1	TRBJ1-6	CASSVRDRENSPLHF
TRBV11-2	TRBJ2-7	CASSSGREYEQYF
TRBV7-8	TRBJ2-5	CASSLGGPQETQYF
TRBV7-9	TRBJ2-1	CASRGLPRNEQFF
TRBV7-2	TRBJ2-5	CASSLEFSGGSRETQYF
TRBV2	TRBJ2-1	CASIWTGRNEQFF
TRBV18	TRBJ2-1	CASSPPGRGGDEQFF
TRBV5-1	TRBJ2-7	CASHDNGGEQYF
TRBV18	TRBJ2-1	CASSSVSGVINEQFF
TRBV5-1	TRBJ2-7	CASSSGDRVAEQYF
TRBV4-1	TRBJ1-1	CASSQVSTEQAFF
TRBV5-1	TRBJ1-2	CASSLTGNARTF
TRBV5-4	TRBJ2-2	CASSLGSGELFF